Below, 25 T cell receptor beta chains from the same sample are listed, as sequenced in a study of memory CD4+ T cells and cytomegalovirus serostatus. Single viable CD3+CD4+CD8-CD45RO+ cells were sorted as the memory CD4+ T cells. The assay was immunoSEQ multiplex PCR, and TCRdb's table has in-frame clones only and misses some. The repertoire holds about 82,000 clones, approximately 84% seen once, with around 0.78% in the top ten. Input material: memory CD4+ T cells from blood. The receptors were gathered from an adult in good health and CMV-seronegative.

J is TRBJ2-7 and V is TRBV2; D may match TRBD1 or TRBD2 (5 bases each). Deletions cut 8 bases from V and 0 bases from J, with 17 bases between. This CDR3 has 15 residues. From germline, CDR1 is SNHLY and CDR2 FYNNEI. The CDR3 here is CASGGRGGSSYEQYF. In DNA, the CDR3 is TGTGCCAGCGGAGGAAGGGGCGGAAGCTCCTACGAGCAGTACTTC.

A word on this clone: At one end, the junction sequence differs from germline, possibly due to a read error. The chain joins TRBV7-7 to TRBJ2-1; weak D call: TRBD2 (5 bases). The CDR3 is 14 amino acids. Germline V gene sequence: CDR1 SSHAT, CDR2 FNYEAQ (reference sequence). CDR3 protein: CASSRTGNNNEQFF. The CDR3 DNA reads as TGTGCTAGCAGCCGGACTGGGAACAACAATGAGCAGTTCTTC.

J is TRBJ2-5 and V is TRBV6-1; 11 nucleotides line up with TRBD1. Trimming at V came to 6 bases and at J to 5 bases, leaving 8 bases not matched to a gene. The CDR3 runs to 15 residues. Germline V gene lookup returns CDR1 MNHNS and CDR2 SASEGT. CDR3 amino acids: CASRRDRGGRETQYF. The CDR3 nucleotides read TGTGCCAGCAGGAGGGACAGGGGGGGTAGGGAGACCCAGTACTTC.

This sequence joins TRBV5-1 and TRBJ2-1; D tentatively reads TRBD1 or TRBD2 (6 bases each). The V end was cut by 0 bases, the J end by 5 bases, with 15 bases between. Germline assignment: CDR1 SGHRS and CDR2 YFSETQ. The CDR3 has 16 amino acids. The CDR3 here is CASSLGGAVGDNEQFF. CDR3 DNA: TGCGCCAGCAGCTTGGGGGGGGCGGTTGGGGACAATGAGCAGTTCTTC. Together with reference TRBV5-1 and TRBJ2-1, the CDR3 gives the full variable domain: KAGVTQTPRYLIKTRGQQVTLSCSPISGHRSVSWYQQTPGQGLQFLFEYFSETQRNKGNFPGRFSGRQFSNSRSEMNVSTLELGDSALYLCASSLGGAVGDNEQFFGPGTRLTVL.

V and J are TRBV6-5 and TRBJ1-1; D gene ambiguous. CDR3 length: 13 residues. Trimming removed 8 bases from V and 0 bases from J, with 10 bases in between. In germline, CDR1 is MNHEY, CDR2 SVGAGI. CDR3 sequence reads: CASRTVMNTEAFF. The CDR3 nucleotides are TGTGCCAGCCGGACGGTGATGAACACTGAAGCTTTCTTT.

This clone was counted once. The CDR3 reads CASSLGVNTEAFF. The CDR3 DNA reads TGCGCCAGCAGCTTGGGGGTGAACACTGAAGCTTTCTTT. V usage is TRBV5-1 and J usage is TRBJ1-1; D call uncertain. V lost 0 bases and J lost 0, with 3 bases in between. Germline V gene lookup returns CDR1 SGHRS and CDR2 YFSETQ. This CDR3 comprises 13 residues.

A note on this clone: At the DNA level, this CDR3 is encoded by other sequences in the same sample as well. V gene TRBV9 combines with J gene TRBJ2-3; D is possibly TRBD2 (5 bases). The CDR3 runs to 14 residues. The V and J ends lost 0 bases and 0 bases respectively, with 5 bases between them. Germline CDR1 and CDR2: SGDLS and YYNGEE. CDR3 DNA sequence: TGTGCCAGCAGCGTAGGAGGGAGCACAGATACGCAGTATTTT. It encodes CASSVGGSTDTQYF.

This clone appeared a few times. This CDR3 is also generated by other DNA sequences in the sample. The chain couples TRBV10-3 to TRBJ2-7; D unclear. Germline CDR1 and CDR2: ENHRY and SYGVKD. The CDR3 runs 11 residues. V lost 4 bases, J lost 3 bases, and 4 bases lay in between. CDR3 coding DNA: TGTGCCATCAGTGGCGGCTACGAGCAGTACTTC. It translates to CAISGGYEQYF.

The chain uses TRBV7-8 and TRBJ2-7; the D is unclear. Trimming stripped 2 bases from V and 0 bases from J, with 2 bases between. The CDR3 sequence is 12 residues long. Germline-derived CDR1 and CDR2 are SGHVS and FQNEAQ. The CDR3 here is CASSLFSYEQYF. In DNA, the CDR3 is TGTGCCAGCAGCTTATTCTCCTACGAGCAGTACTTC.

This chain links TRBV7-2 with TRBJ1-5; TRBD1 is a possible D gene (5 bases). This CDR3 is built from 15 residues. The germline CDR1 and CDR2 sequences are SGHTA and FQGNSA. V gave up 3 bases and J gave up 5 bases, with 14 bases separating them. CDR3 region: CASSFQGLGDQPQHF. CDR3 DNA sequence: TGTGCCAGCAGCTTTCAGGGTCTCGGCGATCAGCCCCAGCATTTT.

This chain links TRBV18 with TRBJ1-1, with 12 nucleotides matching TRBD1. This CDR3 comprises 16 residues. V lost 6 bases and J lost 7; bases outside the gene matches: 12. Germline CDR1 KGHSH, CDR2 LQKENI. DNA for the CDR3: TGTGCCAGCTCCCACCGGGACAGGGGGCTGTATGATGAAGCTTTCTTT. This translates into CASSHRDRGLYDEAFF.

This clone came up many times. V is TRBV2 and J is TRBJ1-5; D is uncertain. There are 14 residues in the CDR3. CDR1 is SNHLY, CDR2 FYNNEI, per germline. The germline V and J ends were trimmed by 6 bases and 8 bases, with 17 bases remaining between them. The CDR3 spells CASSGVASIEPQHF. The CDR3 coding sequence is TGTGCCAGCAGCGGCGTCGCTTCAATAGAGCCCCAGCATTTT.

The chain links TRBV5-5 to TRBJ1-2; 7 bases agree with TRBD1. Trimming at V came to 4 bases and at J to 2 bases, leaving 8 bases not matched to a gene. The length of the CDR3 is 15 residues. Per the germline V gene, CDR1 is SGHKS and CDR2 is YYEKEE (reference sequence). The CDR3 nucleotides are TGTGCCAGCAGCCCATCCCGGACAGGCAACTATGGCTACACCTTC. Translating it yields CASSPSRTGNYGYTF.

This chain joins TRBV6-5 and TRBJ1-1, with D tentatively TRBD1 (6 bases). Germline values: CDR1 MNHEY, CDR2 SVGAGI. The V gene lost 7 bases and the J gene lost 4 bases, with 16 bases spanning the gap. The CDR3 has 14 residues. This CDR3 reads CASNTGTRGTEAFF. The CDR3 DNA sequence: TGTGCCAGCAACACCGGGACAAGGGGCACTGAAGCTTTCTTT.

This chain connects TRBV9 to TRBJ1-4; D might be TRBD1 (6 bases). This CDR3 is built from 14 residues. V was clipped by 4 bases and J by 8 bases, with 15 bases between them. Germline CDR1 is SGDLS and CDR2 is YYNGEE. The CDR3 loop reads CASSPQGNLEKLFF. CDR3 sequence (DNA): TGTGCCAGCAGCCCTCAGGGGAACTTGGAAAAACTGTTTTTT.

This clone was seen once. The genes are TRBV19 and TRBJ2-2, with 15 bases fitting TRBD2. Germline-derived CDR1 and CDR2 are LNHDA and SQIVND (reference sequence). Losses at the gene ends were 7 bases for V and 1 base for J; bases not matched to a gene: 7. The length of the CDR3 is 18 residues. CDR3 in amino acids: CASTKGLAGGLNTGELFF. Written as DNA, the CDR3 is TGTGCCAGTACCAAGGGACTAGCGGGGGGCTTGAACACCGGGGAGCTGTTTTTT.

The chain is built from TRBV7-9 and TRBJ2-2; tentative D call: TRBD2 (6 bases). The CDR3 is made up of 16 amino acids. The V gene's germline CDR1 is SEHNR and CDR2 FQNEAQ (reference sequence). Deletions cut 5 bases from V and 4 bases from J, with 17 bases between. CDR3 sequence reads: CASSPGRQSLTGELFF. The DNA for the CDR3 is TGTGCCAGCAGCCCGGGGAGGCAGAGTCTCACCGGGGAGCTGTTTTTT.

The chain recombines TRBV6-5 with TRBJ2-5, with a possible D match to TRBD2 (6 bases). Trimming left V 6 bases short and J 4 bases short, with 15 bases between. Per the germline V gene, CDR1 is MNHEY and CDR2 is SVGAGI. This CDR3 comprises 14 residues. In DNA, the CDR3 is TGTGCCAGCAGCCTTGGAGGGAACTCAGAGACCCAGTACTTC. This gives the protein CASSLGGNSETQYF.

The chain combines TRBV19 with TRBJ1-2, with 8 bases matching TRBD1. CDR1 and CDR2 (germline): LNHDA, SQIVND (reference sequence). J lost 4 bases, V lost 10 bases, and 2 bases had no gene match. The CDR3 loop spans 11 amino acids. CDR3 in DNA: TGTGCCACTGACAGGGGCTATGGCTACACCTTC. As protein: CATDRGYGYTF.

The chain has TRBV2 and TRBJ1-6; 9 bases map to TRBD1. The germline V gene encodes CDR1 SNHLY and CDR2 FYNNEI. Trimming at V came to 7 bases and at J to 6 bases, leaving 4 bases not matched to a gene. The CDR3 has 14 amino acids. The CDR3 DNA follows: TGTGCCAGCATTCGACAGGGGGGTAATTCACCCCTCCACTTT. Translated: CASIRQGGNSPLHF.

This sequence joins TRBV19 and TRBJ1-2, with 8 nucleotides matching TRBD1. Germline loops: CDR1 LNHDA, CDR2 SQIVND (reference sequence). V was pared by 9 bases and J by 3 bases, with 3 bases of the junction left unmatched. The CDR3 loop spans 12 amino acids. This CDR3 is CASTTGDYGYTF. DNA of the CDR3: TGTGCCAGCACGACAGGGGACTATGGCTACACCTTC.

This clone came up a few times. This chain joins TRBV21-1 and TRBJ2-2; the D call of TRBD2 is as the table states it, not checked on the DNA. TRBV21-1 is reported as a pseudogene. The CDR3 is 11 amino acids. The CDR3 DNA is TGTGCCGGGAGGGACACCGGGGAGCTGTTTTTT. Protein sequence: CAGRDTGELFF.

DNA for the CDR3: TGCGCCAGCAGCCAAGGGGAGCTACCCCCGGTGGGGGCCAACGTCCTGACTTTC. This translates into CASSQGELPPVGANVLTF. V usage is TRBV4-3 and J usage is TRBJ2-6, with D perhaps matching TRBD2 (5 bases). The V gene lost 1 base and the J gene lost 4 bases, with 17 bases spanning the gap. Looked up from germline, CDR1 is LGHNA and CDR2 is YSLEER. CDR3 length: 18 amino acids.

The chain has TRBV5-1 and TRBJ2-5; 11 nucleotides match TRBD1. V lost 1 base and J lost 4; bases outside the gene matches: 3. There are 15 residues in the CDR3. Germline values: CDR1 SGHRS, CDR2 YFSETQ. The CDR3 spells CASSLWTGGGETQYF. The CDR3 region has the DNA TGCGCCAGCAGCTTGTGGACAGGGGGCGGAGAGACCCAGTACTTC.

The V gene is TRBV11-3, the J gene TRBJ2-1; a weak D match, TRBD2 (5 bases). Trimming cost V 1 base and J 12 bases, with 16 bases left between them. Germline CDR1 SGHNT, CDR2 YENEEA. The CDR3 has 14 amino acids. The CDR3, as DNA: TGTGCCAGCAGCTTAGCGGCTAGCACGTCGGTGCAGTTCTTC. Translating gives CASSLAASTSVQFF.